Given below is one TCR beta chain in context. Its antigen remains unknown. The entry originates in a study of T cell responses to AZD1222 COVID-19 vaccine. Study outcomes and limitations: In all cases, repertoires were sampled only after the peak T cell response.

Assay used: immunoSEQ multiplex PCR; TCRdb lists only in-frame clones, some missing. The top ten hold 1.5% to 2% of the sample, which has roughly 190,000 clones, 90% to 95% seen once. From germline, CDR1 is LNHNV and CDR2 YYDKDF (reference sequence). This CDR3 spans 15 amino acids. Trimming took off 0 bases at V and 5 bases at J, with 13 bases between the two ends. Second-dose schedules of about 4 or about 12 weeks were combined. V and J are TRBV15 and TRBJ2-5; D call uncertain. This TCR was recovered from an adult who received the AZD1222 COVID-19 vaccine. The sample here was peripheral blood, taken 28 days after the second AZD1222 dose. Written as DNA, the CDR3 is TGTGCCACCAGCAGAGATAACTCACTGAGGGAGACCCAGTACTTC. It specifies CATSRDNSLRETQYF.